The rows below give T cell receptor beta chains drawn from one sample of a study of blood T cell repertoires in COVID-19. Method: immunoSEQ multiplex PCR; TCRdb's copy keeps in-frame clones and lacks some. This sample has under 250,000 clones, with around 80% found just once. Input material: peripheral blood. These receptors were obtained from a woman aged 55-69 years who had recovered from COVID-19. CDR3s leave out the opening cysteine and the closing phenylalanine or tryptophan. Fields, in order: CDR3 protein, V gene.

SVTRGTLSTDTQY	TRBV29-1
ASSAGAGVNQPQH	TRBV2
SVDRAGEQF	TRBV29-1
SASTGDYGYT	TRBV20-1
ATRTRGPYSTNEKLF	TRBV10-1
ASSRRLAGGTDTQY	TRBV11-2
AIMTASNQPQH	TRBV7-9
ASSLHTGELF	TRBV5-5
ASSFYNEQF	TRBV12-3/TRBV12-4
AISEFGQMNTEAF	TRBV10-3
ASSQTPDSTDTQY	TRBV19
ASSRNRGYDAGTQETQY	TRBV21-1
ASSQVSQSVAQY	TRBV14
ASSPPVISYNEQF	TRBV7-9
ASSQPTGKATEAF	TRBV4-1
ASTQRSGQETQY	TRBV7-9
ASSEADPSTDTQY	TRBV5-1
ASSLDQRGTQY	TRBV7-8
ATSEADSNQPQH	TRBV24-1
ASSPESYEQY	TRBV18
ASSLTRLYGYT	TRBV5-6
ASSLVVLAGGSTDTQY	TRBV11-2
AHQHDTGELF	TRBV25-1
ASGFLGQKETQY	TRBV5-1
ASSLRPGQGYEQY	TRBV7-2